This entry describes one T cell receptor beta chain. As yet, its antigen is unknown. The sort gate was single viable CD3+CD4+CD8-CD45RO+ cells for memory CD4+ T cells. Total CD4+ T cells were enriched by CD4 positive selection. With 5 bases clipped from V and 0 bases from J, the junction kept 2 bases outside the gene matches. Germline V CDR1 and CDR2: SGHVS, FQNEAQ. The CDR3 contains 16 residues. The data derive from a study of memory CD4+ T cells and cytomegalovirus serostatus. Study processing details: Out-of-frame sequences were removed, leaving 2 million to 2.5 million distinct TCRbeta sequences. The assay was immunoSEQ multiplex PCR, and TCRdb's table has in-frame clones only and misses some. V and J calls and clone size are those listed in that table; D and trimming were worked out from the DNA. Of 50,000 or so clones in the sample, 70% to 85% were seen once. The study, taken as a whole, reports: A US-trained random forest predicted CMV serostatus with median AUC around 0.91. Each of approximately 61 CMV-associated TCRbeta sequences occurred in one to five individuals.

What was sequenced was memory CD4+ T cells from blood. This clonotype was sampled from an adult in good health and CMV-seronegative. The chain is built from TRBV7-8 and TRBJ2-2, with 11 bases identical to TRBD2. CDR3: CASSKLAGANTGELFF. CDR3 nucleotides: TGTGCCAGCAGCAAACTAGCGGGGGCGAACACCGGGGAGCTGTTTTTT.